Presented here are 4 T cell receptor beta chains from one specimen sequenced in a study of T cell repertoires in cytomegalovirus infection. Each CDR3 protein gets one entry after TCRdb re-called the reads with MiXCR. Of some 940,000 distinct CDR3 sequences listed, around 32% are singletons. Their recognized antigens are unknown. The sequencing used cultured CD8+ T cells from PBMCs, collected from culture after CMV antigen stimulation. The origin of the receptors is a human donor in good health (CMV status not recorded). Some clones in this sample may be carry-over from other donors' samples.

This clonotype was observed a handful of times. The chain uses TRBV12-3 or TRBV12-4 and TRBJ1-2, with 7 bases aligning to TRBD1. The CDR3 spans 13 residues. V lost 2 bases and J lost 6; bases outside the gene matches: 3. In DNA, the CDR3 is TGTGCCAGCAGTTTACCAGGGGGACATGGCTACACCTTC. It specifies CASSLPGGHGYTF.

This chain joins TRBV3-1 and TRBJ2-7; maybe TRBD1 (5 bases). The CDR3 totals 15 residues. Trimming cost V 3 bases and J 5 bases, with 17 bases left between them. The V gene's germline CDR1 is LGHDT and CDR2 YNNKEL (reference sequence). The CDR3 nucleotides read TGTGCCAGCAGCCATCCTAGGGAAGGGGCCCACGAGCAGTACTTC. It yields the protein CASSHPREGAHEQYF.

This clonotype was detected only a few times. The V call is TRBV6-2 or TRBV6-3, the J call TRBJ2-7; a possible D gene is TRBD1 (6 bases). The CDR3 extends over 14 amino acids. CDR1 is MNHEY and CDR2 is SVGEGT in the germline V gene. Trimming shortened V by 5 bases and J by 0 bases, and 11 bases separated the two germline ends. CDR3 residues: CASSDRLSSYEQYV. The CDR3 DNA follows: TGTGCCAGCAGTGACAGGTTAAGCTCCTACGAGCAGTACGTC.

The chain uses TRBV9 and TRBJ2-3, with D perhaps given as TRBD1 or TRBD2 (5 bases each). The V gene lost 0 bases and the J gene lost 0 bases, with 11 bases spanning the gap. Germline V gene lookup returns CDR1 SGDLS and CDR2 YYNGEE. This CDR3 spans 16 amino acids. The CDR3 here is CASSVVVGVSTDTQYF. The DNA for the CDR3 is TGTGCCAGCAGCGTAGTCGTGGGGGTGAGCACAGATACGCAGTATTTT.